This entry features one TCR beta chain sequence. Antigen specificity is unknown. This specimen belongs to a study of cytomegalovirus exposure and HLA in healthy donors. Study-wide findings and caveats: About 87% or about 30% of the time was how often most TCR beta V segments were productive, according to an earlier analysis. Altogether, 160 or so TCR beta chains were recorded as cytomegalovirus-associated. Later analysis reportedly placed an Asian-associated ancestry cluster below the roughly 690-donor mean in N-insertions.

A multiplex PCR was run with 60 Vbeta primers and 13 Jbeta primers. Clones were sequenced by immunoSEQ multiplex PCR, and TCRdb holds only the in-frame ones, with some missing. The listing contains over 55,000 clones. This sequence originates from a male donor in good health and CMV-seronegative. The sequenced sample consisted of PBMCs.

CDR3 residues: CAWTTGASLSSGANVLTF. The CDR3 DNA reads TGTGCCTGGACTACTGGGGCCAGCCTTAGCTCTGGGGCCAACGTCCTGACTTTC. The chain combines TRBV30 with TRBJ2-6; weak D call: TRBD1 (5 bases). V shed 4 bases and J shed 0 bases, with 19 bases lying between them. The CDR3 has 18 amino acids. Germline-derived CDR1 and CDR2 are GTSNPN and SVGIG (reference sequence).